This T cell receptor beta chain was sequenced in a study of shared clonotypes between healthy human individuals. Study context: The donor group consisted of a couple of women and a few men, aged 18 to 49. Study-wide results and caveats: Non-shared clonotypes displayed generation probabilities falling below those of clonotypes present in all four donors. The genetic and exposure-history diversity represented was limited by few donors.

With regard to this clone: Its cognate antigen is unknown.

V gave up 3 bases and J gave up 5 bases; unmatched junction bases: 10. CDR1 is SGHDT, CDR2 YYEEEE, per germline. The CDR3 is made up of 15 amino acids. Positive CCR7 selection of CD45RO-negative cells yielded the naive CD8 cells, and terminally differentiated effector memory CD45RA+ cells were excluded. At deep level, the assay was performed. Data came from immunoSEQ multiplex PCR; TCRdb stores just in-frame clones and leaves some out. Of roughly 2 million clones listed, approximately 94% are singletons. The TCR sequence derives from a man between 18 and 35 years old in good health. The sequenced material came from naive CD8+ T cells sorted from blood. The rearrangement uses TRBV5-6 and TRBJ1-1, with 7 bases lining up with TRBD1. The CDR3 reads CASSSPGQTHTEAFF. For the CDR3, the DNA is TGTGCCAGCAGCTCCCCGGGACAGACCCATACTGAAGCTTTCTTT.